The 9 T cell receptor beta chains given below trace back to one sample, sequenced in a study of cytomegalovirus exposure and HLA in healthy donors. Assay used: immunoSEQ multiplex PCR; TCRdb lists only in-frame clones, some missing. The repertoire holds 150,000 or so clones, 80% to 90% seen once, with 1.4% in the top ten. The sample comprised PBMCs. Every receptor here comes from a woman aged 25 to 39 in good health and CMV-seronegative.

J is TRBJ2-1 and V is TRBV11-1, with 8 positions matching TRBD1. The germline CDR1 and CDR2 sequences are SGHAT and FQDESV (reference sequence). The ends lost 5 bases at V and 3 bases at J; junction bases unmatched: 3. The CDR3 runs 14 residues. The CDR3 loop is CASSRTGNYNEQFF. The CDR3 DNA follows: TGTGCCAGCAGCCGGACAGGGAACTACAATGAGCAGTTCTTC. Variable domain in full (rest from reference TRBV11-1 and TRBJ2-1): EAEVAQSPRYKITEKSQAVAFWCDPISGHATLYWYRQILGQGPELLVQFQDESVVDDSQLPKDRFSAERLKGVDSTLKIQPAELGDSAMYLCASSRTGNYNEQFFGPGTRLTVL.

The DNA of the CDR3 is TGCGCCAGCAGCCAAGGGACAGCAGACGGGCAGCCCCAGCATTTT. Its translation is CASSQGTADGQPQHF. The chain carries TRBV4-1 and TRBJ1-5; maybe TRBD1 (6 bases). The CDR3 is 15 residues long. V lost 1 base to trimming and J lost 7 bases, with 14 bases between them. Germline V gene data show CDR1 as MGHRA and CDR2 as YSYEKL.

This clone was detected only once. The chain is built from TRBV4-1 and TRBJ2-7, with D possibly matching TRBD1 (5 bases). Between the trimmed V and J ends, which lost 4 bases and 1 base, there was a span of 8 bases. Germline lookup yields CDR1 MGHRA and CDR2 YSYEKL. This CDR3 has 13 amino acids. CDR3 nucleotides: TGCGCCAGCAGCCTACAGGAGTCCTACGAGCAGTACTTC. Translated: CASSLQESYEQYF.

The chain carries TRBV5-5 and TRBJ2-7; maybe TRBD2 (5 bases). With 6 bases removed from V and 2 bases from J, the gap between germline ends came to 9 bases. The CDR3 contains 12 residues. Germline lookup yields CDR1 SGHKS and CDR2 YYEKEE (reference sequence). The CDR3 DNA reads TGTGCCAGCATGGACTTCACCTACGAGCAGTACTTC. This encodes CASMDFTYEQYF. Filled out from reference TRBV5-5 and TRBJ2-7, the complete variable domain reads DAGVTQSPTHLIKTRGQQVTLRCSPISGHKSVSWYQQVLGQGPQFIFQYYEKEERGRGNFPDRFSARQFPNYSSELNVNALLLGDSALYLCASMDFTYEQYFGPGTRLTVT.

CDR3 bases: TGTGCCAGTAGGGGGGGGGCGACAGATACGCAGTATTTT. It codes for CASRGGATDTQYF. The genes are TRBV19 and TRBJ2-3, with D perhaps matching TRBD2 (7 bases). Germline loops: CDR1 LNHDA, CDR2 SQIVND (reference sequence). Trimming pared 6 bases from V and 3 bases from J, leaving 10 bases between. The CDR3 loop spans 13 amino acids.

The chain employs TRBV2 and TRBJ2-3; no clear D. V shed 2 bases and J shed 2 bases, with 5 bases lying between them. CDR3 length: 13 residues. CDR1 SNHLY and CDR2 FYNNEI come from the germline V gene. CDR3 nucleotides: TGTGCCAGCAGTGAACGTCTCACAGATACGCAGTATTTT. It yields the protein CASSERLTDTQYF.

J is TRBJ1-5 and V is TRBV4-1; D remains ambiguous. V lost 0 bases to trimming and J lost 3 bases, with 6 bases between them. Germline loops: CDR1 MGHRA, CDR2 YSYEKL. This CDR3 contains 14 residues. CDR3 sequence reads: CASSQETDNQPQHF. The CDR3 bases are TGCGCCAGCAGCCAAGAAACAGACAATCAGCCCCAGCATTTT.

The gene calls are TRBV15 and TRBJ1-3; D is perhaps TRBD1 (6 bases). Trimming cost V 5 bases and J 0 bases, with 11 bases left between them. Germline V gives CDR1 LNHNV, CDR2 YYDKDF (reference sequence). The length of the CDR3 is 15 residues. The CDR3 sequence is CATSPDRTSGNTIYF. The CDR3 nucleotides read TGTGCCACCAGCCCAGACAGGACCTCTGGAAACACCATATATTTT. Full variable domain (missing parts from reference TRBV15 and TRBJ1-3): DAMVIQNPRYQVTQFGKPVTLSCSQTLNHNVMYWYQQKSSQAPKLLFHYYDKDFNNEADTPDNFQSRRPNTSFCFLDIRSPGLGDTAMYLCATSPDRTSGNTIYFGEGSWLTVV.

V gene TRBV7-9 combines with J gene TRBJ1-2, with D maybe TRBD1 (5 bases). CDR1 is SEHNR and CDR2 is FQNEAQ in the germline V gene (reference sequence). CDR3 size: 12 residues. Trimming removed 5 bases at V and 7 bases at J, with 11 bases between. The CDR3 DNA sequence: TGTGCCAGCAGCATAACAGGTGCTGGCTACACCTTC. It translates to CASSITGAGYTF.